Listed here is a single TCR beta chain. The antigen remains undetermined. The germline V and J ends were trimmed by 4 bases and 4 bases, with 13 bases remaining between them. The germline CDR1 and CDR2 sequences are SQVTM and ANQGSEA. The CDR3 sequence is 13 residues long. The study ran its PCR with 60 Vbeta and 13 Jbeta primers. Method: immunoSEQ multiplex PCR; TCRdb's copy keeps in-frame clones and lacks some. The sample lists around 200,000 clones, approximately 78% occurring once. This sample is part of a study of cytomegalovirus exposure and HLA in healthy donors. Study outcomes and limitations: In a later analysis, approximately 15,000 TCR beta sequences were associated with HLA alleles at 0.05 false discovery rate. As a later analysis showed, a missense DCLRE1C variant was linked to trimming of TCR beta V- and J-genes.

The sequence came from a woman in her thirties or forties in good health and CMV-seronegative. The sample taken for sequencing was PBMCs. The rearrangement joins TRBV29-1 to TRBJ2-5; weak D call: TRBD1 (5 bases). CDR3 amino acids: CSVGGALRETQYF. For the CDR3, the DNA is TGCAGCGTTGGTGGGGCACTCCGAGAGACCCAGTACTTC.